Each of the 20 T cell receptor beta chains below was sequenced from the same sample in a study of cytomegalovirus exposure and HLA in healthy donors. Primers for the PCR totalled 60 Vbeta and 13 Jbeta. Clones were read by immunoSEQ multiplex PCR, and TCRdb kept only the in-frame ones, dropping some. Of about 95,000 clones listed, about three quarters are singletons. Sequencing used PBMCs. All receptors derive from a man aged 55 to 70 in good health and CMV-seronegative.

This chain joins TRBV28 and TRBJ1-1; D ambiguous. In germline, CDR1 is MDHEN, CDR2 SYDVKM. The CDR3 runs to 14 residues. Trimming left V 2 bases short and J 0 bases short, with 7 bases between. Written as DNA, the CDR3 is TGTGCCAGCAGTTTACTCTCCTTGAACACTGAAGCTTTCTTT. Its translation: CASSLLSLNTEAFF.

The chain links TRBV25-1 to TRBJ1-4; unclear D gene. In germline, CDR1 is MGHDK, CDR2 SYGVNS. Deletions cut 2 bases from V and 0 bases from J, with 4 bases between. The CDR3 loop spans 14 amino acids. The CDR3 region has the DNA TGTGCCAGCAGTGAAGGAGCAACTAATGAAAAACTGTTTTTT. Protein: CASSEGATNEKLFF. The whole variable domain, remainder taken from reference TRBV25-1 and TRBJ1-4, is EADIYQTPRYLVIGTGKKITLECSQTMGHDKMYWYQQDPGMELHLIHYSYGVNSTEKGDLSSESTVSRIRTEHFPLTLESARPSHTSQYLCASSEGATNEKLFFGSGTQLSVL.

The chain employs TRBV5-1 and TRBJ2-5; TRBD1 aligns across 7 bases. With 4 bases clipped from V and 1 base from J, the junction kept 4 bases outside the gene matches. Looked up from germline, CDR1 is SGHRS and CDR2 is YFSETQ. The CDR3 has 14 residues. The DNA for the CDR3 is TGCGCCAGCAGCATCGGGACAGTCCAAGAGACCCAGTACTTC. Translation gives CASSIGTVQETQYF.

The chain uses TRBV5-4 and TRBJ2-1; the match to TRBD1 covers 7 bases. In germline, CDR1 is SGHNT, CDR2 YYREEE (reference sequence). J gave up 5 bases and V 4 bases, and 24 bases lay outside the gene matches. The CDR3 spans 20 residues. The CDR3 region is CASSTPTGPSSPVSNNEQFF. The DNA for the CDR3 is TGTGCCAGCAGCACCCCGACAGGGCCGTCTTCACCAGTCTCAAACAATGAGCAGTTCTTC.

The chain is built from TRBV2 and TRBJ2-5; the match to TRBD1 covers 8 bases. J was trimmed by 2 bases and V by 6 bases; bases with no gene match: 8. From germline, CDR1 is SNHLY and CDR2 FYNNEI. The CDR3 sequence is 15 residues long. CDR3 in amino acids: CASSGTRDRQETQYF. In DNA form, the CDR3 reads TGTGCCAGCAGCGGAACACGGGACAGGCAAGAGACCCAGTACTTC.

Points on this clone: A read error may account for a junction end that differs from germline. V and J are TRBV7-2 and TRBJ2-1; 11 nucleotides match TRBD2. Germline V CDR1 and CDR2: SGHTA, FQGNSA. The CDR3 has 15 residues. The CDR3 DNA sequence: TGTGCCAGTAGCTTCACTAGCGGGGGAAACAATGAGCAGTTCTTC. The encoded protein is CASSFTSGGNNEQFF.

The rearrangement joins TRBV7-2 to TRBJ2-7, with 9 nucleotides matching TRBD1. The J segment lost 6 bases and the V segment lost 5 bases, leaving 11 bases of the junction unmatched. From germline, CDR1 is SGHTA and CDR2 FQGNSA. There are 15 residues in the CDR3. The CDR3 loop reads CASSALQGATGEQYF. The CDR3 nucleotides are TGTGCCAGCAGCGCCTTACAGGGGGCAACGGGCGAGCAGTACTTC.

On this clone itself: Other nucleotide sequences from this sample produce the same CDR3. The chain combines TRBV19 with TRBJ1-1; D call uncertain. The V end lost 1 base, the J end lost 1 base, and 4 bases lay between the germline ends. The germline V gene encodes CDR1 LNHDA and CDR2 SQIVND (reference sequence). CDR3 size: 13 residues. The CDR3 nucleotides are TGTGCCAGTAGTATAGGACAGAACACTGAAGCTTTCTTT. Translated: CASSIGQNTEAFF.

The rearrangement uses TRBV4-3 and TRBJ2-1; 8 nucleotides align to TRBD2. This CDR3 has 17 amino acids. V was clipped by 0 bases and J by 6 bases; unmatched bases: 10. The germline V gene has CDR1 LGHNA and CDR2 YSLEER. The CDR3 DNA reads as TGCGCCAGCAGCCAAGATGTCCCGAGCGGGGGCCGCAATGAGCAGTTCTTC. It is translated as CASSQDVPSGGRNEQFF.

The rearrangement links TRBV5-1 to TRBJ2-3; 11 bases match TRBD1. V gave up 2 bases and J gave up 6 bases; unmatched junction bases: 11. Per the germline V gene, CDR1 is SGHRS and CDR2 is YFSETQ. This CDR3 region has 17 residues. CDR3 DNA: TGCGCCAGCAGCTTCGCCCCTACCGGGACAGGGGGGGATACGCAGTATTTT. Its translation is CASSFAPTGTGGDTQYF.

The J gene is TRBJ2-5, the V gene TRBV19, with D tentatively TRBD2 (6 bases). The CDR3 covers 15 residues. Germline CDR1 is LNHDA and CDR2 is SQIVND (reference sequence). V was shortened by 5 bases and J by 4 bases, with 17 bases between the two germline ends. For the CDR3, the DNA is TGTGCCAGTAGTTTAAGGACGGGGGACGGAGAGACCCAGTACTTC. Translation gives CASSLRTGDGETQYF.

This clone was seen a single time. J is TRBJ2-2 and V is TRBV19; D is uncertain. The CDR3 sequence is 17 residues long. Germline loops: CDR1 LNHDA, CDR2 SQIVND (reference sequence). The germline V and J ends were trimmed by 6 bases and 1 base, with 18 bases remaining between them. The CDR3 DNA follows: TGTGCCAGTAGCATCCTCTTCGCGGAGCAGAACACCGGGGAGCTGTTTTTT. This codes for CASSILFAEQNTGELFF. Together with reference TRBV19 and TRBJ2-2, the CDR3 gives the full variable domain: DGGITQSPKYLFRKEGQNVTLSCEQNLNHDAMYWYRQDPGQGLRLIYYSQIVNDFQKGDIAEGYSVSREKKESFPLTVTSAQKNPTAFYLCASSILFAEQNTGELFFGEGSRLTVL.

The V call is TRBV12-5, the J call TRBJ2-3, with 9 bases identical to TRBD1. The J segment lost 0 bases and the V segment lost 3 bases, leaving 1 base of the junction unmatched. The CDR3 consists of 15 residues. CDR1 and CDR2 (germline): LGHNT, FRNRAP. CDR3 region: CASGLQGASTDTQYF. The DNA of the CDR3 is TGTGCTAGTGGTTTACAGGGGGCGAGCACAGATACGCAGTATTTT.

The rearrangement joins TRBV12-5 to TRBJ2-3; D is possibly TRBD2 (6 bases). This CDR3 is 16 amino acids long. V gave up 6 bases and J gave up 2 bases, with 18 bases separating them. Germline lookup yields CDR1 LGHNT and CDR2 FRNRAP. CDR3 loop: CASGPAGRDNTDTQYF. In DNA, the CDR3 is TGTGCTAGTGGGCCGGCGGGGCGCGACAACACAGATACGCAGTATTTT.

The V call is TRBV6-1, the J call TRBJ2-7; D is possibly TRBD2 (5 bases). V gave up 4 bases and J gave up 2 bases, with 18 bases separating them. Germline-derived CDR1 and CDR2 are MNHNS and SASEGT. The CDR3 length is 16 residues. CDR3: CASSVEPWTFTYEQYF. The CDR3 DNA reads TGTGCCAGCAGTGTCGAACCCTGGACTTTTACCTACGAGCAGTACTTC.

V is TRBV5-1 and J is TRBJ1-4, with a weak D call TRBD1 (6 bases). This CDR3 is built from 14 residues. The V gene lost 0 bases and the J gene lost 8 bases, with 11 bases spanning the gap. Looked up from germline, CDR1 is SGHRS and CDR2 is YFSETQ. CDR3 sequence (DNA): TGCGCCAGCAGCTTGGGGACAGTTGGCGAAAAACTGTTTTTT. Translating it yields CASSLGTVGEKLFF.

This sequence joins TRBV6-1 and TRBJ2-1; TRBD1 matches 10 bases. Trimming cost V 7 bases and J 1 base; bases outside gene matches: 4. The length of the CDR3 is 15 residues. Germline CDR1 MNHNS, CDR2 SASEGT. The CDR3 region is CASTWDRGSYNEQFF. CDR3 sequence (DNA): TGTGCCAGCACCTGGGACAGGGGATCCTACAATGAGCAGTTCTTC.

The rearrangement uses TRBV5-1 and TRBJ1-4; tentatively, D is TRBD1 (5 bases). V was pared by 4 bases and J by 7 bases, with 20 bases between. CDR3 size: 16 residues. CDR1 and CDR2 (germline): SGHRS, YFSETQ. Written as DNA, the CDR3 is TGCGCCAGCAGCGGGTTCGAGAGTTCGGGGGGTGAAAAACTGTTTTTT. It is translated as CASSGFESSGGEKLFF.

V is TRBV2 and J is TRBJ1-4, with 12 positions matching TRBD1. This CDR3 has 17 amino acids. Losses at the gene ends were 6 bases for V and 2 bases for J; bases not matched to a gene: 7. CDR1 and CDR2 from the germline V gene are SNHLY and FYNNEI. The CDR3 DNA sequence: TGTGCCAGCAGCGCTACCGGGACAGGGGGCACTAATGAAAAACTGTTTTTT. Protein product: CASSATGTGGTNEKLFF.

This clone showed up just a few times. The V gene is TRBV29-1, the J gene TRBJ2-3, with 8 bases identical to TRBD1. In germline, CDR1 is SQVTM, CDR2 ANQGSEA. The ends lost 4 bases at V and 5 bases at J; junction bases unmatched: 11. This CDR3 is 15 amino acids long. DNA of the CDR3: TGCAGCGTTGGGACCGGGACAGGCCCCGGAGATACGCAGTATTTT. This translates into CSVGTGTGPGDTQYF.